Below, 8 T cell receptor beta chains from the same sample are listed, as sequenced in a study of beta chain features in type 1 diabetes. Investigators reverse transcribed all isolated RNA, so they sequenced expressed TCRB transcripts. Clones were sequenced by immunoSEQ multiplex PCR, and TCRdb holds only the in-frame ones, with some missing. The sample holds about 140,000 clones, around a tenth seen once. The sequenced sample consisted of central memory CD4+ T cells from blood. Receptors were obtained from a woman between 40 and 55 years old in good health.

This clone turned up a few times. The V gene is TRBV6-6, the J gene TRBJ2-7; 10 bases match TRBD1. Trimming cost V 6 bases and J 5 bases; bases outside gene matches: 10. Germline values: CDR1 MNHNY, CDR2 SVGAGI (reference sequence). CDR3 size: 15 residues. CDR3 sequence: CASRPADRGRHEQYF. DNA of the CDR3: TGTGCCAGCAGACCGGCTGACAGGGGGCGGCACGAGCAGTACTTC.

This clone was recorded a few times. The rearrangement uses TRBV5-1 and TRBJ2-3, with D perhaps TRBD2 (6 bases). The CDR3 contains 15 residues. V lost 2 bases and J 1 base, leaving 11 bases between the germline ends. The germline CDR1 and CDR2 sequences are SGHRS and YFSETQ. CDR3 DNA: TGCGCCAGCAGCTTCACCCCGGGGGGCACAGATACGCAGTATTTT. Translating it yields CASSFTPGGTDTQYF.

This clone was observed many times. The chain uses TRBV18 and TRBJ2-3; TRBD2 might be the D (6 bases). V dropped 3 bases and J dropped 0 bases, with 10 bases sitting between them. The CDR3 covers 15 residues. Germline CDR1 reads KGHSH; CDR2 reads LQKENI. In DNA, the CDR3 is TGTGCCAGCTCACCGGCGGGGAGTAGCACAGATACGCAGTATTTT. This sequence encodes CASSPAGSSTDTQYF.

This clone was observed a handful of times. This chain connects TRBV4-3 to TRBJ2-7, with 10 bases matching TRBD1. The CDR3 contains 13 residues. From germline, CDR1 is LGHNA and CDR2 YSLEER. J gave up 7 bases and V 4 bases, and 4 bases lay outside the gene matches. DNA of the CDR3: TGCGCCAGCAGCCCTCGGACAGGGGGGGAGCAGTACTTC. Amino acids: CASSPRTGGEQYF.

This clone has a handful of counts. This chain connects TRBV5-1 to TRBJ1-5; D remains ambiguous. Germline loops: CDR1 SGHRS, CDR2 YFSETQ. This CDR3 region has 13 residues. The V end was cut by 0 bases, the J end by 4 bases, with 5 bases between. The CDR3 DNA reads TGCGCCAGCAGCTTGGACAGTAATCAGCCCCAGCATTTT. Protein product: CASSLDSNQPQHF.

This clone occurred a few times. This rearrangement joins TRBV7-2 to TRBJ1-4, with a tentative D call TRBD1 (5 bases). V was cut by 3 bases and J by 7 bases, with 15 bases left in between. CDR1 is SGHTA and CDR2 is FQGNSA in the germline V gene. The CDR3 extends over 15 amino acids. CDR3 bases: TGTGCCAGCAGCTTCCGGGGGGGGAGGACTGAAAAACTGTTTTTT. Encoded protein: CASSFRGGRTEKLFF. Based on the CDR3 plus reference TRBV7-2 and TRBJ1-4, the full variable domain is GAGVSQSPSNKVTEKGKDVELRCDPISGHTALYWYRQSLGQGLEFLIYFQGNSAPDKSGLPSDRFSAERTGGSVSTLTIQRTQQEDSAVYLCASSFRGGRTEKLFFGSGTQLSVL.

The J gene is TRBJ2-7, the V gene TRBV4-3, with D possibly being TRBD2 (6 bases). V lost 0 bases, J lost 6 bases, and 15 bases lay in between. CDR1 and CDR2 from the germline V gene are LGHNA and YSLEER. The CDR3 totals 15 residues. The CDR3 loop is CASSQELGRRGEQYF. Here the CDR3 DNA reads TGCGCCAGCAGCCAAGAGTTAGGGAGGCGCGGCGAGCAGTACTTC.

This clone was seen a few times. The V call is TRBV14, the J call TRBJ1-6; D is unclear. Germline V gene sequence: CDR1 SGHDN, CDR2 FVKESK. Trimming removed 2 bases from V and 7 bases from J, with 12 bases in between. This CDR3 contains 15 residues. CDR3 nucleotides: TGTGCCAGCAGCCAACAGGTTTTACCAAATTCACCCCTCCACTTT. Translating it yields CASSQQVLPNSPLHF.